The clone carrying this T cell receptor (beta chain) has at least ten counts. TCRdb recomputed calls from the RT-PCR reads with MiXCR, one row per CDR3 protein. The table shows about 680,000 distinct CDR3 sequences, with 14% occurring only once. This CDR3 contains 10 residues. The V end was cut by 5 bases, the J end by 8 bases, with 10 bases between. The germline CDR1 and CDR2 sequences are DFQATT and SNEGSKA (reference sequence). The chain couples TRBV20-1 to TRBJ2-7; no definite D call. The clonotype originates from a female donor in good health, serving as a healthy control. Sequencing was done on a sample of memory CD4+ T cells from blood. CDR3 DNA sequence: TGCAGTGCTCCCAATCCCCAGCAGTACTTC. It yields the protein CSAPNPQQYF.